This TCR beta chain originates from a study of control samples from healthy donors and cancer patients. Sequenced by immunoSEQ multiplex PCR; TCRdb stores in-frame clones only, minus some. This repertoire shows 130,000 or so clones, 70% to 90% found once; its top ten account for roughly 3.2%. The germline gives CDR1 MNHNY, CDR2 SVGAGI (reference sequence). This CDR3 is 14 amino acids long. Trimming took 4 bases from V and 0 from J, leaving 7 bases between them. The V and J genes are TRBV6-6 and TRBJ1-3; D not resolved. Sample: blood. This TCR came from a man between 45 and 60 years old in good health. The CDR3 loop is CASSSLSSGNTIYF. The CDR3 nucleotides read TGTGCCAGCAGTTCACTGAGCTCTGGAAACACCATATATTTT.